Each of the 13 T cell receptor beta chains below was sequenced from the same sample in a study of T cells after yellow fever vaccination. TCRdb called the 5' RACE reads again in MiXCR, with one record for every CDR3 protein. The table shows 100,000 to 150,000 distinct CDR3 sequences, with 8% to 10% occurring only once. Here the sequenced sample was CD8+ T cells sorted from PBMCs, taken on the day of the yellow fever booster vaccination. The receptors shown here come from a man between 18 and 29 years old who received the YFV17D yellow fever vaccine.

This clonotype was counted many times. J is TRBJ2-3 and V is TRBV7-9, with D uncertain. Germline CDR1 and CDR2: SEHNR and FQNEAQ (reference sequence). Between the trimmed V and J ends, which lost 11 bases and 8 bases, there was a span of 20 bases. The CDR3 length is 13 residues. The CDR3 loop reads CAAIGPPSPTQYF. In nucleotides, the CDR3 is TGTGCCGCGATCGGGCCTCCTTCTCCTACGCAGTATTTT.

J is TRBJ2-6 and V is TRBV12-3 or TRBV12-4; D call uncertain. This CDR3 is 12 amino acids long. V was trimmed by 10 bases and J by 4 bases, leaving 8 bases between them. The CDR3: CATIGGANVLTF. The CDR3 nucleotides read TGTGCCACCATTGGGGGGGCCAACGTCCTGACTTTC.

This clonotype was seen only a few times. The chain uses TRBV4-1 and TRBJ2-4, with D maybe TRBD2 (6 bases). CDR3 length equals 17 residues. CDR1 is MGHRA and CDR2 is YSYEKL in the germline V gene. The ends were cut back, 4 bases at V and 1 base at J, with 17 bases in the middle. The CDR3 region is CASSPEDRGLAKNIQYF. DNA for the CDR3: TGCGCCAGCAGCCCCGAAGATCGGGGACTCGCCAAAAACATTCAGTACTTC.

This clonotype was seen many times. The rearrangement links TRBV28 to TRBJ2-3, with 15 positions matching TRBD2. Germline CDR1 MDHEN, CDR2 SYDVKM. The V gene end was trimmed by 2 bases and the J gene end by 7 bases; junction bases not matched to a gene: 7. The CDR3 loop spans 17 amino acids. The CDR3, as DNA: TGTGCCAGCAGTTTACAACGGACTAGCGGGGGGGCGCATACGCAGTATTTT. This gives the protein CASSLQRTSGGAHTQYF.

Concerning this clonotype itself: One end of the junction fails to match germline, which may point to a read error. The chain has TRBV6-1 and TRBJ1-5; possibly TRBD1 for D (6 bases). The CDR3 length is 14 residues. The germline gives CDR1 MNHNS, CDR2 SASEGT. CDR3 sequence: CASNEGDINQPQHF. The CDR3 nucleotides read TGTGCCAGCAATGAAGGGGACATCAATCAGCCCCAGCATTTT.

The rearrangement uses TRBV5-5 and TRBJ1-4, with D possibly matching TRBD1 (6 bases). The CDR3 is 15 amino acids. Per germline, CDR1 SGHKS and CDR2 YYEKEE (reference sequence). V dropped 6 bases and J dropped 6 bases, with 18 bases sitting between them. The CDR3 reads CASNLLRGAHEKLFF. CDR3 bases: TGTGCCAGCAACCTGTTGCGGGGGGCGCATGAAAAACTGTTTTTT.

This clonotype was seen a few times. The genes are TRBV25-1 and TRBJ2-7; D remains unclear. In germline, CDR1 is MGHDK, CDR2 SYGVNS. This CDR3 is built from 12 residues. The V end was cut by 0 bases, the J end by 3 bases, with 3 bases between. The CDR3 coding sequence is TGTGCCAGCAGTGAATATAACTACGAGCAGTACTTC. The encoded protein is CASSEYNYEQYF.

The V gene is TRBV7-8, the J gene TRBJ2-7, with 9 positions matching TRBD2. Germline V gene lookup returns CDR1 SGHVS and CDR2 FQNEAQ. The V and J ends lost 5 bases and 6 bases, in that order; junction bases with no gene match: 14. This CDR3 region has 16 residues. In DNA, the CDR3 is TGTGCCAGCAGCCCCCAGATGGCTAGCGGGGCTACCGAGCAGTACTTC. Translated, it gives CASSPQMASGATEQYF.

This clonotype was counted between two and nine times. The V and J genes are TRBV6-2 or TRBV6-3 and TRBJ1-5; D gene uncertain. This CDR3 spans 13 amino acids. The ends were cut back, 2 bases at V and 7 bases at J, with 9 bases in the middle. Germline CDR1 and CDR2: MNHEY and SVGEGT. DNA for the CDR3: TGTGCCAGCAGTTACACGATAGGCCAGCCCCAGCATTTT. Its translation: CASSYTIGQPQHF.

The chain uses TRBV28 and TRBJ2-7; 7 bases are a match to TRBD2. The CDR3 runs to 14 residues. The V segment lost 7 bases and the J segment 6 bases; nucleotides outside the gene matches: 12. Germline CDR1 reads MDHEN; CDR2 reads SYDVKM. CDR3 region: CASTPAGLGVEQYV. The DNA of the CDR3 is TGTGCCAGCACACCAGCGGGACTTGGCGTCGAGCAGTACGTC.

The rearrangement links TRBV4-1 to TRBJ1-1; TRBD1 is a possible D gene (5 bases). With 1 base removed from V and 7 bases from J, the gap between germline ends came to 16 bases. CDR3 length equals 15 residues. CDR1 and CDR2 from the germline V gene are MGHRA and YSYEKL. The CDR3 sequence is CASSQVGRRGDEAFF. CDR3 sequence (DNA): TGCGCCAGCAGCCAAGTAGGGCGGAGGGGTGATGAAGCTTTCTTT.

This clonotype was observed many times. This chain uses TRBV14 with TRBJ2-1, with TRBD2 matching over 8 bases. CDR1 SGHDN and CDR2 FVKESK come from the germline V gene. The CDR3 totals 19 residues. J was trimmed by 2 bases and V by 4 bases; bases with no gene match: 16. The DNA of the CDR3 is TGTGCCAGCAGCCGCCCGGAGGGTAGCGGGGTTTCGCCCTACAATGAGCAGTTCTTC. Translating gives CASSRPEGSGVSPYNEQFF.

A few counts support this clonotype. The chain uses TRBV4-1 and TRBJ1-3, with D unclear. V lost 0 bases and J lost 4, with 7 bases in between. CDR3 length equals 14 residues. CDR1 and CDR2 from the germline V gene are MGHRA and YSYEKL. The CDR3 sequence is CASSQDPGGNTIYF. DNA of the CDR3: TGCGCCAGCAGCCAAGATCCCGGGGGAAACACCATATATTTT.